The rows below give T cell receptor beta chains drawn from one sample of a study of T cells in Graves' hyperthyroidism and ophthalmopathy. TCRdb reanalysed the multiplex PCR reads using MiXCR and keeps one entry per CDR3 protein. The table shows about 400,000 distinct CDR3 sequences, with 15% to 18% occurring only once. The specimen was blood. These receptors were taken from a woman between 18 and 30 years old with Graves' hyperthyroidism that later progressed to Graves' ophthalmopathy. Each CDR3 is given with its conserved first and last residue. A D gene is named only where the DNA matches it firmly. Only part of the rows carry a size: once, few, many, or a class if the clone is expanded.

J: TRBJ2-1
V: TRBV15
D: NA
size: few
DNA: TGTGCCACCAGCACAGCTTCCTCCTACAATGAGCAGTTCTTC
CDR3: CATSTASSYNEQFF

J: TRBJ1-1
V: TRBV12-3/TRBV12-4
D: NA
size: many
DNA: TGTGCCACAGGGTCGATGAACACTGAAGCTTTCTTT
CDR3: CATGSMNTEAFF

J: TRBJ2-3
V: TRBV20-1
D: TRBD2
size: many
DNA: TGCAGTGCCCGAACGGGACTAGCGGGAGAAACAGATACGCAGTATTTT
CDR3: CSARTGLAGETDTQYF

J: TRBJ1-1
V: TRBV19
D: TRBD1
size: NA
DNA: TGTGCCAGTAGTATTCAGGGGGGGGACACTGAAGCTTTCTTT
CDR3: CASSIQGGDTEAFF

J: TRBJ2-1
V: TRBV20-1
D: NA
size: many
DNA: TGCAGTGCTAGAGATTCGGGACCCGGAGGGTCCATCCATGAGCAGTTCTTC
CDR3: CSARDSGPGGSIHEQFF

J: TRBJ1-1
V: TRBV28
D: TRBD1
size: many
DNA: TGTGCCAGCAGTCAGGGGGACAGGGGTTCTTTCACTGAAGCTTTCTTT
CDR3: CASSQGDRGSFTEAFF

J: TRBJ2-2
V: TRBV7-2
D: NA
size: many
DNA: TGTGCCAGCAGCGTGTACGGGGAGCTGTTTTTT
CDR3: CASSVYGELFF

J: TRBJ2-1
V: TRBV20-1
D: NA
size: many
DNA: TGCAGTGCTAGAGGACTTCCCTCCTACAATGAGCAGTTCTTC
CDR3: CSARGLPSYNEQFF

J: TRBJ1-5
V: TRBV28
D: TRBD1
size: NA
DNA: TGTGCCAGCAGGGGTTCGGGAGGACAGGCAAAAAATCAGCCCCAGCATTTT
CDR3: CASRGSGGQAKNQPQHF

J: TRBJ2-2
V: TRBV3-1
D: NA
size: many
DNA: TGTGCCAGCAGCCAAGAAGGCAGGGTAATTGGCGGGGAGCTGTTTTTT
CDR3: CASSQEGRVIGGELFF

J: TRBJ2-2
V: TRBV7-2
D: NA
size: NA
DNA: TGTGCCAGCAGCTTAACGGGGGACACGGGCACCGGGGAGCTGTTTTTT
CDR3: CASSLTGDTGTGELFF

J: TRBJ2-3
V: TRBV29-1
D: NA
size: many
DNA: TGCAGCGTTGAAGAGGGGCTGGCGTCTACGCAGTATTTT
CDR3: CSVEEGLASTQYF

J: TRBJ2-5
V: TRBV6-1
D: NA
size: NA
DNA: TGTGCCAGCAGACGACTAAGCCAAGAGACCCAGTACTTC
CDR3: CASRRLSQETQYF

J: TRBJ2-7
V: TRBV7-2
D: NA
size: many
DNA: TGTGCCAGCAGCCGGACGGTGGGGACCTACGAGCAGTACTTC
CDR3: CASSRTVGTYEQYF

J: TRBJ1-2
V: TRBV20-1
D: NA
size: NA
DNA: TGCAGTGCTCCACACCGGGCCCTCGCTAACTATGGCTACACCTTC
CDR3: CSAPHRALANYGYTF

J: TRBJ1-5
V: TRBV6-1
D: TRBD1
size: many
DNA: TGTGCCAGCAGAACAAAACCGGGACAGGGGTCCAATCAGCCCCAGCATTTT
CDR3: CASRTKPGQGSNQPQHF

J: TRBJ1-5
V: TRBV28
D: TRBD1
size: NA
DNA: TGTGCCAGCCATAACCCGGGGCAGGGACAGGGATGGGGTCAGCCCCAGCATTTT
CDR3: CASHNPGQGQGWGQPQHF

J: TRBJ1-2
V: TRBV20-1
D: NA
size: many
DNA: TGCAGTGCTAAGCCGGGAAACAACTATGGCTACACCTTC
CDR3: CSAKPGNNYGYTF

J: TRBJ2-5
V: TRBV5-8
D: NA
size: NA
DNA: TGTGCCAGCAGCTTTCCAGGGTCCTCCAAAGAGACCCAGTACTTC
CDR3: CASSFPGSSKETQYF

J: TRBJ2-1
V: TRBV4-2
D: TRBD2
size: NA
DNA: TGTGCCAGCAGCCAAGATCGAGCGGGAGGGTCGGGGGAGCAGTTCTTC
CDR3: CASSQDRAGGSGEQFF

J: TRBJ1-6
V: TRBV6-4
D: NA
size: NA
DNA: TGTGCCAGCAGCCTCGGCGATAATTCACCCCTCCACTTT
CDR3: CASSLGDNSPLHF

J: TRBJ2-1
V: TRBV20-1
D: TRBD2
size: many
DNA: TGCAGTGCTAGTCAACCGGGACTAGCGGACAATGAGCAGTTCTTC
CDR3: CSASQPGLADNEQFF

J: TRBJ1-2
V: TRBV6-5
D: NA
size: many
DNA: TGTGCCAGCAGTTACGGGAGAGACTATGGCTACACCTTC
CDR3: CASSYGRDYGYTF

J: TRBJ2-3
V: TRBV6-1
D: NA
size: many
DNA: TGTGCCAGCAGTGAACCCTTATCAGCCACAGATACGCAGTATTTT
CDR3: CASSEPLSATDTQYF

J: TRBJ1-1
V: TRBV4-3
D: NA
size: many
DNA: TGCGCCAGCAGCCTAAAGAGGGGGGGCACTGAAGCTTTCTTT
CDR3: CASSLKRGGTEAFF

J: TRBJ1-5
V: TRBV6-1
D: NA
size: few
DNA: TGTGCCAGCAGGGACAGCGTGCCCCAGCATTTT
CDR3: CASRDSVPQHF

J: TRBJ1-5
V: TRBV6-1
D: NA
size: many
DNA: TGTGCCAGCAGTTTCGGGGCACTTAGGGGGCAGCCCCAGCATTTT
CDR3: CASSFGALRGQPQHF

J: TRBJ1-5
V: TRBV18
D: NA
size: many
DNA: TGTGCCAGCTCAGTAGGGTATAACAATCAGCCCCAGCATTTT
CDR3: CASSVGYNNQPQHF

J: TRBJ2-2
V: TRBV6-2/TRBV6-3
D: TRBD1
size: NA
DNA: TGTGCCAGCAGTCTCATGCGTGGATCGGTTGTAACATTGTGGGGACAGCCTTCGCTGTTTTTT
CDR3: CASSLMRGSVVTLWGQPSLFF

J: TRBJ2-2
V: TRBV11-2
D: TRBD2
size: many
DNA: TGTGCCAGCAGCTCCTTACTCCAGCGGGAGAACACCGGGGAGCTGTTTTTT
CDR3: CASSSLLQRENTGELFF

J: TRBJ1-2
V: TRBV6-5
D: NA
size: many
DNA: TGTGCCAGCAGTTACTCAGTTCGCCTTGCCGGAAACTATGGCTACACCTTC
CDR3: CASSYSVRLAGNYGYTF

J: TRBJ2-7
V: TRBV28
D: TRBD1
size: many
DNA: TGTGCCAGCAGTTTAGATGGGACAGGGGACGTAGGTGAGCAGTACTTC
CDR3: CASSLDGTGDVGEQYF

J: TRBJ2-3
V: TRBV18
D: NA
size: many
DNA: TGTGCCAGCTCACGAAGAACTTCTCGGACCCTCACAGATACGCAGTATTTT
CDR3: CASSRRTSRTLTDTQYF

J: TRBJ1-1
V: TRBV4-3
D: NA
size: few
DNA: TGCGCCAGCAGCCAAGACCCGGTCGGCACTGAAGCTTTCTTT
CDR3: CASSQDPVGTEAFF

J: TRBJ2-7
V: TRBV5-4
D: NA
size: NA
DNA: TGTGCCAGCGGGGCAGGGCTGCCGAGCTCCTACGAGCAGTACTTC
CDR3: CASGAGLPSSYEQYF

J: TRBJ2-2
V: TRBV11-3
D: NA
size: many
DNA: TGTGCCAGCAGCTTAGTTGCAGGGCGGTTCGCCGGGGAGCTGTTTTTT
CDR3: CASSLVAGRFAGELFF

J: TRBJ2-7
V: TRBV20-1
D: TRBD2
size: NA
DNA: TGCAGTGCTAGAGATCAGTGGCGGGAGGGCCTATTCAACGAGCAGTACTTC
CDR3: CSARDQWREGLFNEQYF

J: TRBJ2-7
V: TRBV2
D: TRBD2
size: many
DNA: TGTGCCAGCATGGGTGTAACGGGGAGGGAAGAGGAGCAGTACTTC
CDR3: CASMGVTGREEEQYF

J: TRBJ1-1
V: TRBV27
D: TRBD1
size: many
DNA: TGTGCCAGCAGCACCCGACAGGGGGCGAGGACTGAAGCTTTCTTT
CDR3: CASSTRQGARTEAFF

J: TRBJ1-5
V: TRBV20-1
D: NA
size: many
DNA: TGCAGTGCTAGAGATTCGGTAAATCAGCCCCAGCATTTT
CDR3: CSARDSVNQPQHF

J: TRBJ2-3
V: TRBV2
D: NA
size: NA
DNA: TGTGCCAGCAGTCGGCCAGTTACCGGCACAGATACGCAGTATTTT
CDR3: CASSRPVTGTDTQYF

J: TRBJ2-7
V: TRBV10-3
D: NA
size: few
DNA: TGTGCCATCAGTGAGTCGCTAGGACTAAAAATCTACGAGCAGTACTTC
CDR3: CAISESLGLKIYEQYF

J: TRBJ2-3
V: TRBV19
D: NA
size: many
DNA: TGTGCCAGTAGTATTGCTTACACAGATACGCAGTATTTT
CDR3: CASSIAYTDTQYF

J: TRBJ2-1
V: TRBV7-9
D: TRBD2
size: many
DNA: TGTGCCAGCAGCTTCGGGACTAGCGGGAGTAGTAATGAGCAGTTCTTC
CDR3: CASSFGTSGSSNEQFF